This TCR beta chain was captured in a study of cytomegalovirus exposure and HLA in healthy donors. Study-wide results and caveats: In a later analysis, HLA-associated TCR beta chains were more clonally expanded than equally common others.

The PCR contained 60 Vbeta and 13 Jbeta primers. Here immunoSEQ multiplex PCR was the method, and the copy in TCRdb shows in-frame clones only, minus some. The sample lists about 86,000 clones; 70% to 80% were seen once. In regard to this clone: Antigen unknown.

The CDR3 runs to 12 residues. V gave up 5 bases and J gave up 8 bases; unmatched junction bases: 1. From germline, CDR1 is MDHEN and CDR2 SYDVKM. V and J are TRBV28 and TRBJ2-1; 9 nucleotides align to TRBD2. The receptor comes from a woman aged 40 to 55 in good health and CMV-seropositive. The source material was PBMCs. The CDR3 loop reads CASSGLAYEQFF. CDR3 nucleotide sequence: TGTGCCAGCAGTGGACTAGCGTATGAGCAGTTCTTC.